Reported below is one TCR beta chain. This entry comes from a study of blood T cell repertoires in COVID-19. Study context: The study drew acute and convalescent COVID-19 samples from the United States, Italy and Spain.

The data were produced by immunoSEQ multiplex PCR, yet TCRdb's version contains in-frame clones alone and is incomplete. The sample carries around 360,000 clones, over 75% recorded once. Recovered Cohort 3 donors showed two negative PCRs, clearance, or symptom resolution. The source is a woman aged 30 to 39 who had recovered from COVID-19. Input material: PBMCs or T cells enriched from blood (not recorded which).

CDR3: CATSRAYNEKLFF. The CDR3 nucleotides are TGTGCCACCAGCAGAGCATACAACGAAAAACTGTTTTTT. J is TRBJ1-4 and V is TRBV15; D not resolved. The CDR3 spans 13 residues. CDR1 is LNHNV and CDR2 is YYDKDF in the germline V gene (reference sequence). V lost 1 base and J lost 8, with 8 bases in between.